This record covers a single TCR beta chain. These data come from a study of blood T cell repertoires in COVID-19. Turning to the study itself: Acute and convalescent COVID-19 samples came from the United States, Italy and Spain.

Participant-given clinical history determined each cohort assignment. Methods used by the authors: Reference gene primer amplification yielded estimated nucleated cell counts. Sequencing used immunoSEQ multiplex PCR; TCRdb keeps in-frame clones, though not all of them. V and J calls and clone size follow that table, whereas D and trimming were derived from the DNA. The data show 200,000 to 250,000 clones, with more than 75% seen just once and about 2.1% held by the top ten. V lost 4 bases to trimming and J lost 2 bases, with 11 bases between them. Germline V gene lookup returns CDR1 SGHAT and CDR2 FQNNGV. The CDR3 contains 15 residues.

The specimen sequenced was PBMCs or T cells enriched from blood (not recorded which). This chain uses TRBV11-2 with TRBJ2-2; D might be TRBD1 (6 bases). The clonotype originates from a woman in her fifties or sixties who had recovered from COVID-19. The CDR3 spells CASSSTGPNTGELFF. CDR3 nucleotide sequence: TGTGCCAGCAGCTCAACAGGGCCTAACACCGGGGAGCTGTTTTTT.